This T cell receptor (beta chain) is from a study of blood T cell repertoires in COVID-19. Study in general: From the United States, Italy and Spain came samples of acute and convalescent COVID-19. From T cells, B-cell-depleted T cells, or PBMCs came the material, which was cDNA or gDNA.

Germline V gene sequence: CDR1 MNHEY, CDR2 SVGAGI. This CDR3 has 12 residues. V shed 2 bases and J shed 5 bases, with 7 bases lying between them. The repertoire was sequenced with immunoSEQ multiplex PCR; TCRdb's copy has only in-frame clones and lacks some. The table includes around 190,000 clones, roughly 90% detected once. While infection was still active, Seattle patients were enrolled and then followed longitudinally. This chain connects TRBV6-5 to TRBJ2-7; the D gene is possibly TRBD1 (5 bases). The sequence derives from a man in his fifties or sixties with COVID-19, enrolled during active disease. Input material: peripheral blood. CDR3 residues: CASSYQGNEQYF. The CDR3, as DNA: TGTGCCAGCAGTTACCAGGGCAACGAGCAGTACTTC.